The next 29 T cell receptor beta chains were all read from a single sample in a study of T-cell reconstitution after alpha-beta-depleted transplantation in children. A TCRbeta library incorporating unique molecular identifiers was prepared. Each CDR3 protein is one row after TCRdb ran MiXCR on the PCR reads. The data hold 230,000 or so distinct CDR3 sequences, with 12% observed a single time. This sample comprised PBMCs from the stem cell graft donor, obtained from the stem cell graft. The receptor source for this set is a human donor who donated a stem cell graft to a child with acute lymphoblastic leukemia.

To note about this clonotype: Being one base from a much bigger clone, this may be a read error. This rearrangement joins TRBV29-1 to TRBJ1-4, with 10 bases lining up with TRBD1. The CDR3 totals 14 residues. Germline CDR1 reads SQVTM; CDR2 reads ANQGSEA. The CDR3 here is CSVDLGQGSENLFF. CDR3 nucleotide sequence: TGCAGCGTTGACTTGGGACAGGGGAGTGAAAACCTGTTTTTT.

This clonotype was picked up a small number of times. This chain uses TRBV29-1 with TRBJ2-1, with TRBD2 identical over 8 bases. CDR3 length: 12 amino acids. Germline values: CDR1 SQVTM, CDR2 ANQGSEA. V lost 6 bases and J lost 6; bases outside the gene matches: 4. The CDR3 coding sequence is TGCAGCGTCACTACTAGCGGCAATGAGCAGTTCTTC. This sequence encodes CSVTTSGNEQFF.

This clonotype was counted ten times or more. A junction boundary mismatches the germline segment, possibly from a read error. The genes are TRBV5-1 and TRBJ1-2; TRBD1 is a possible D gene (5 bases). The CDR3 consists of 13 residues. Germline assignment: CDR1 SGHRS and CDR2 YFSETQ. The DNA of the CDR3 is TGCGCCAGCGGCTTGCAAGGGGTCTATGGCTACACCTTC. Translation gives CASGLQGVYGYTF. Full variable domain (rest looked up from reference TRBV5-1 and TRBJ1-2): KAGVTQTPRYLIKTRGQQVTLSCSPISGHRSVSWYQQTPGQGLQFLFEYFSETQRNKGNFPGRFSGRQFSNSRSEMNVSTLELGDSALYLCASGLQGVYGYTFGSGTRLTVV.

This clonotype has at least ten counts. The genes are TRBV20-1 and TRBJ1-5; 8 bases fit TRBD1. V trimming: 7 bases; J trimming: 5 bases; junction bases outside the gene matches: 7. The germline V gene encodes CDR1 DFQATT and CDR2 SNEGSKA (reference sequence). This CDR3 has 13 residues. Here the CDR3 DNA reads TGCAGTGTTGTCAGGGGGCCCGATCAGCCCCAGCATTTT. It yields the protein CSVVRGPDQPQHF.

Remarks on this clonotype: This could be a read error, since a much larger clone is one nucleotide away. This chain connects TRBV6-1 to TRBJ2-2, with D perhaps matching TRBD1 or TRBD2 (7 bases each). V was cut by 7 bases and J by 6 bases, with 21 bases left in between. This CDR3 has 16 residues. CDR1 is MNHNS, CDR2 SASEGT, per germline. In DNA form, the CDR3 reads TGTGCCAGCAACACAGGGGAGGGTAGATATCCCGGGGAGCTGTTTTTT. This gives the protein CASNTGEGRYPGELFF.

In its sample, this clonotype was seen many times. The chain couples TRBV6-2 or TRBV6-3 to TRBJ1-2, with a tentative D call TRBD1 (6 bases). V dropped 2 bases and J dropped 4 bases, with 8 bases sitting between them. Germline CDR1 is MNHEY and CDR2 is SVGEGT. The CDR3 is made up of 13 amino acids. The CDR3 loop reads CASSYQDSYGYTF. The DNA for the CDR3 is TGTGCCAGCAGTTACCAGGACAGCTATGGCTACACCTTC.

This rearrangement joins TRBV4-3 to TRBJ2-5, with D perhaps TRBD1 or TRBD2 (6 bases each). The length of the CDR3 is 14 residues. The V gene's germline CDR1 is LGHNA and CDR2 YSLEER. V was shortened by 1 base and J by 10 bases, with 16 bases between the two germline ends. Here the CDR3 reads CASSQVLWGAVQYF. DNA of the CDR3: TGCGCCAGCAGCCAAGTTCTCTGGGGGGCGGTCCAGTACTTC.

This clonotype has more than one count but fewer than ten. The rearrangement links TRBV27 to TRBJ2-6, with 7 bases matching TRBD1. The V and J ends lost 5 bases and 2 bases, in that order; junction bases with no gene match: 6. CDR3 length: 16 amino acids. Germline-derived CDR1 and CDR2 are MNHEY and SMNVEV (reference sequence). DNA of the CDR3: TGTGCCAGCAGTCCGACAGGGATTCCTGGGGCCAACGTCCTGACTTTC. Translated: CASSPTGIPGANVLTF.

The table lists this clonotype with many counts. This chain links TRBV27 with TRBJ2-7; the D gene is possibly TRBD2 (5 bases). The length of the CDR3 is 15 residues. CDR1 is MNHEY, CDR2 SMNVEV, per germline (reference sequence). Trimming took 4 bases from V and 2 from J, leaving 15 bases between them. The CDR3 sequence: CASSYSWAGTYEQYF. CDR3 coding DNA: TGTGCCAGCAGTTACTCGTGGGCGGGTACCTACGAGCAGTACTTC.

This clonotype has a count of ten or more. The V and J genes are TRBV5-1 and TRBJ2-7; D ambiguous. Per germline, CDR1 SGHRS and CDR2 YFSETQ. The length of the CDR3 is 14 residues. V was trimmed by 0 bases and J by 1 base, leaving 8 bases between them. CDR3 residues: CASSLGLGSYEQYF. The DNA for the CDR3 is TGCGCCAGCAGCTTGGGACTTGGGTCCTACGAGCAGTACTTC.

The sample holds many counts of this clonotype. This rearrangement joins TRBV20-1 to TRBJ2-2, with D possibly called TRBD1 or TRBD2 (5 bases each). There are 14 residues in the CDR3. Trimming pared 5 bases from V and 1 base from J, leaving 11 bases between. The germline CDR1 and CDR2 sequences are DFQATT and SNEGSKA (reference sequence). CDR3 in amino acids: CSAYTGLNTGELFF. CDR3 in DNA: TGCAGTGCTTATACGGGGCTGAACACCGGGGAGCTGTTTTTT.

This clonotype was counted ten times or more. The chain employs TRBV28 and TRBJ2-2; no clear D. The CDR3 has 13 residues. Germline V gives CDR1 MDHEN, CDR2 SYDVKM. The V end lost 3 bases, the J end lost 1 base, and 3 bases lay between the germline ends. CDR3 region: CASSFVNTGELFF. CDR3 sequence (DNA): TGTGCCAGCAGTTTCGTGAACACCGGGGAGCTGTTTTTT.

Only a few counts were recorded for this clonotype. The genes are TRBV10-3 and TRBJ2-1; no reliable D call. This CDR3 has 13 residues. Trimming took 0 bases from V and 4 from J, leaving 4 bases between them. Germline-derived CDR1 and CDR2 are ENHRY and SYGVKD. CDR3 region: CAISESGYNEQFF. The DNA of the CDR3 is TGTGCCATCAGTGAGTCGGGGTACAATGAGCAGTTCTTC.

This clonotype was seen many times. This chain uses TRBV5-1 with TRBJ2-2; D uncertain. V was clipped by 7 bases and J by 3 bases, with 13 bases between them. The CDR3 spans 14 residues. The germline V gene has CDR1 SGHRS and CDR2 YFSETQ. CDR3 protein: CASSKEGYTGELFF. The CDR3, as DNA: TGCGCCAGCTCTAAAGAAGGGTACACCGGGGAGCTGTTTTTT. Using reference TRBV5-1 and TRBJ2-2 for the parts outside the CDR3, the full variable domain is KAGVTQTPRYLIKTRGQQVTLSCSPISGHRSVSWYQQTPGQGLQFLFEYFSETQRNKGNFPGRFSGRQFSNSRSEMNVSTLELGDSALYLCASSKEGYTGELFFGEGSRLTVL.

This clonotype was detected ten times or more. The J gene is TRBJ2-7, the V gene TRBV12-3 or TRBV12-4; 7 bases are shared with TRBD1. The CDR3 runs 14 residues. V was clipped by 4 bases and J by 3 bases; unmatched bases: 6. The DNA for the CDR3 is TGTGCCAGCAGTTCACGGACAGGAGTCTACGAGCAGTACTTC. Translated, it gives CASSSRTGVYEQYF.

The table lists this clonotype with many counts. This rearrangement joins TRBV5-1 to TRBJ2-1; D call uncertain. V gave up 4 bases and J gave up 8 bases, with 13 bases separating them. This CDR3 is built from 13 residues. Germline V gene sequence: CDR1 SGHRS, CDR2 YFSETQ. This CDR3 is CASSLSRKDEQFF. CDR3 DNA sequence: TGCGCCAGCAGCCTCTCCCGGAAGGATGAGCAGTTCTTC. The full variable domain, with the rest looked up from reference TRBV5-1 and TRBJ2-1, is KAGVTQTPRYLIKTRGQQVTLSCSPISGHRSVSWYQQTPGQGLQFLFEYFSETQRNKGNFPGRFSGRQFSNSRSEMNVSTLELGDSALYLCASSLSRKDEQFFGPGTRLTVL.

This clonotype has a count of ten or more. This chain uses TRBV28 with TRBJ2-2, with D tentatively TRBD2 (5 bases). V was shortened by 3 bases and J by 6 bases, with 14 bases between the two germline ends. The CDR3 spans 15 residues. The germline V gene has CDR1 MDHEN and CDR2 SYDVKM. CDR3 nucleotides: TGTGCCAGCAGTTTTAGGACTGGCGGAGCCGGGGAGCTGTTTTTT. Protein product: CASSFRTGGAGELFF.

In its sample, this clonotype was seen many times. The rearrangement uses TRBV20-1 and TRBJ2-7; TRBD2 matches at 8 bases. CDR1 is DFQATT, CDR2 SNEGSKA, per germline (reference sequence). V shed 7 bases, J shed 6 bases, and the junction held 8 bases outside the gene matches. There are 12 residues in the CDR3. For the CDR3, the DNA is TGCAGTGAGCGAGCGGGAGTGGGCGAGCAGTACTTC. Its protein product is CSERAGVGEQYF.

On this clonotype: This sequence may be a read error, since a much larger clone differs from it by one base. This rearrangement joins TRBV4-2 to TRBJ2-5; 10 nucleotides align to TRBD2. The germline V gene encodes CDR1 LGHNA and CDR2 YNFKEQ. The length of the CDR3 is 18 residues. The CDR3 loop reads CASGQDQQRGGHGETQYF. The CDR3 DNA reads TGTGCCAGCGGCCAAGATCAACAGCGGGGGGGCCATGGGGAGACCCAGTACTTC.

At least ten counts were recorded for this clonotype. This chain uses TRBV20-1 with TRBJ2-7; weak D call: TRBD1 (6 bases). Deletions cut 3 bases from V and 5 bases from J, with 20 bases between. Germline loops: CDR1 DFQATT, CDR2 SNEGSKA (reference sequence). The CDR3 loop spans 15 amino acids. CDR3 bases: TGCAGTGCTAGGAGGGCTGAGCAGGGGATCCACGAGCAGTACTTC. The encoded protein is CSARRAEQGIHEQYF.

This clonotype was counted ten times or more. The CDR3 DNA sequence: TGTGCCAGCAGTACTATCTTAGCGGGAGGGCCGACTGAGCAGTTCTTC. This codes for CASSTILAGGPTEQFF. V gene TRBV6-2 or TRBV6-3 combines with J gene TRBJ2-1, with 11 bases that match TRBD2. This CDR3 comprises 16 residues. The germline CDR1 and CDR2 sequences are MNHEY and SVGEGT. The V segment lost 5 bases and the J segment 9 bases; nucleotides outside the gene matches: 12.

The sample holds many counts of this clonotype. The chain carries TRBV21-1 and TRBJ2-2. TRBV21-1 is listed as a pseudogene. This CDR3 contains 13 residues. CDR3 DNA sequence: TGTGCCAGCAACAACGGACGGCTCGGGGAGCTGTTTTTT. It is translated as CASNNGRLGELFF.

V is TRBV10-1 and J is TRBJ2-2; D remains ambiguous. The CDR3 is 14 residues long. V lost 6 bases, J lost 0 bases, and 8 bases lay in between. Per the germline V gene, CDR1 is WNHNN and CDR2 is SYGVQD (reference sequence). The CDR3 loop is CASRTVANTGELFF. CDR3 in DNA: TGCGCCAGCAGGACGGTCGCGAACACCGGGGAGCTGTTTTTT.

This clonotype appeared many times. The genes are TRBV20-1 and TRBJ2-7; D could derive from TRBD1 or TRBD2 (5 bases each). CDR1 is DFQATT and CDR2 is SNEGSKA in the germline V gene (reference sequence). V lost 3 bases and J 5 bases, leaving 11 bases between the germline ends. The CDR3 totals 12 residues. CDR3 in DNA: TGCAGTGCTAGTACGGGGCCGAACGAGCAGTACTTC. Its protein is CSASTGPNEQYF.

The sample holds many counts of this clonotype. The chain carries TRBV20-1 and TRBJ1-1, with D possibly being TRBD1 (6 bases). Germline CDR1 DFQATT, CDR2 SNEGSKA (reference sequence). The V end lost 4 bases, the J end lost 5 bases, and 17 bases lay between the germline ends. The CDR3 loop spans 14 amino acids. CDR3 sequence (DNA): TGCAGTGCTATATCCACCTCACAGGGAACTGAAGCTTTCTTT. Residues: CSAISTSQGTEAFF.

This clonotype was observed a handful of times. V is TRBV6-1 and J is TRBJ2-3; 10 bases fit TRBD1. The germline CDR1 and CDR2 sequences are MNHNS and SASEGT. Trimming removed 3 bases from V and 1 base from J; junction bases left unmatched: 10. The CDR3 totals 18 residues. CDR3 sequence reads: CASSEGQGMGGGTDTQYF. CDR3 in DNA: TGTGCCAGCAGTGAGGGACAGGGGATGGGAGGTGGCACAGATACGCAGTATTTT.

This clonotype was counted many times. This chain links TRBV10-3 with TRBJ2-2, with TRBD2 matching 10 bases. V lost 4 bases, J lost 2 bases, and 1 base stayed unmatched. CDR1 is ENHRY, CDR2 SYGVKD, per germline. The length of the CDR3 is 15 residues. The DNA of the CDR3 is TGTGCCATCAGTGCTAGCGGGGGAAACACCGGGGAGCTGTTTTTT. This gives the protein CAISASGGNTGELFF.

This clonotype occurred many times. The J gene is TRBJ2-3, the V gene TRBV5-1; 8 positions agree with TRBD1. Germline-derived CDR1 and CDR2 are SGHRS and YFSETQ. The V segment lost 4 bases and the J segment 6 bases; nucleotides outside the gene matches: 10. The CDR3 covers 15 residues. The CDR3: CASSRGTGEGDTQYF. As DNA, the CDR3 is TGCGCCAGCAGCCGTGGGACAGGTGAAGGGGATACGCAGTATTTT. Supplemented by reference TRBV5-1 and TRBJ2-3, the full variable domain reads KAGVTQTPRYLIKTRGQQVTLSCSPISGHRSVSWYQQTPGQGLQFLFEYFSETQRNKGNFPGRFSGRQFSNSRSEMNVSTLELGDSALYLCASSRGTGEGDTQYFGPGTRLTVL.

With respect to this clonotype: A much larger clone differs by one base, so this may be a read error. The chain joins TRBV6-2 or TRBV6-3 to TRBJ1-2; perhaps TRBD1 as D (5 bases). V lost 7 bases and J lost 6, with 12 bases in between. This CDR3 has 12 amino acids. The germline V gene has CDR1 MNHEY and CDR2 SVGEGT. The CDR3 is CASTAGHHGYTF. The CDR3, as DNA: TGTGCCAGCACGGCAGGGCACCATGGCTACACCTTC.